The 19 T cell receptor beta chains given below trace back to one sample, sequenced in a study of T cells after yellow fever vaccination. TCRdb itself ran the 5' RACE reads through MiXCR, one entry per CDR3 protein. The data contain some 110,000 distinct CDR3 sequences, roughly 6.8% of them singletons. The sequencing here drew on CD4+ T cells sorted from PBMCs, taken more than 35 days after the first yellow fever vaccination. Receptors originate from a man younger than 30 who received the YFV17D yellow fever vaccine.

Many counts were recorded for this clonotype. The chain combines TRBV9 with TRBJ2-3; 7 bases fit TRBD2. Germline-derived CDR1 and CDR2 are SGDLS and YYNGEE. J lost 4 bases, V lost 4 bases, and 12 bases had no gene match. The CDR3 extends over 16 amino acids. CDR3 coding DNA: TGTGCCAGCAGCCCAACCTCGTCTAGCGGTCCAGATACGCAGTATTTT. Protein product: CASSPTSSSGPDTQYF. The full variable domain, with the rest looked up from reference TRBV9 and TRBJ2-3, is DSGVTQTPKHLITATGQRVTLRCSPRSGDLSVYWYQQSLDQGLQFLIQYYNGEERAKGNILERFSAQQFPDLHSELNLSSLELGDSALYFCASSPTSSSGPDTQYFGPGTRLTVL.

This clonotype was counted ten times or more. The gene calls are TRBV7-2 and TRBJ2-1; a weak D match, TRBD2 (5 bases). The length of the CDR3 is 14 residues. Trimming cost V 3 bases and J 16 bases, with 22 bases left between them. The germline V gene encodes CDR1 SGHTA and CDR2 FQGNSA. The CDR3 coding sequence is TGTGCCAGCAGCTTTGTAACTGAGGTTGAGGGTGTTTTCTTC. The encoded protein is CASSFVTEVEGVFF.

This clonotype was detected many times. The V gene is TRBV20-1, the J gene TRBJ2-5, with D possibly being TRBD2 (6 bases). V lost 3 bases, J lost 5 bases, and 10 bases lay in between. Germline V CDR1 and CDR2: DFQATT, SNEGSKA (reference sequence). This CDR3 has 12 residues. CDR3 sequence (DNA): TGCAGTGCTAGGGGGGGTGGCGAGACCCAGTACTTC. This codes for CSARGGGETQYF.

This clonotype was seen ten or more times. The chain employs TRBV4-2 and TRBJ2-7; a weak D match, TRBD2 (5 bases). Germline assignment: CDR1 LGHNA and CDR2 YNFKEQ. The CDR3 contains 14 residues. V lost 2 bases, J lost 2 bases, and 10 bases lay in between. The DNA of the CDR3 is TGTGCCAGCAGCCAACCCGGGGAAACCTACGAGCAGTACTTC. This translates into CASSQPGETYEQYF.

This clonotype showed up just a few times. The chain employs TRBV5-4 and TRBJ1-1, with D possibly TRBD1 on 5 matching bases. V lost 0 bases and J lost 6, with 12 bases in between. CDR1 is SGHNT and CDR2 is YYREEE in the germline V gene (reference sequence). The CDR3 extends over 14 amino acids. CDR3 protein: CASSLDVGVAEAFF. CDR3 sequence (DNA): TGTGCCAGCAGCTTGGATGTAGGGGTGGCTGAAGCTTTCTTT. The full variable domain, rest sourced from reference TRBV5-4 and TRBJ1-1, is ETGVTQSPTHLIKTRGQQVTLRCSSQSGHNTVSWYQQALGQGPQFIFQYYREEENGRGNFPPRFSGLQFPNYSSELNVNALELDDSALYLCASSLDVGVAEAFFGQGTRLTVV.

Only a few counts were recorded for this clonotype. The CDR3 sequence is CASSLVTGKVGTNYGYTF. The CDR3 nucleotides read TGTGCCAGCAGCCTTGTCACAGGGAAGGTGGGGACTAACTATGGCTACACCTTC. This chain connects TRBV11-2 to TRBJ1-2; the D gene is possibly TRBD1 (6 bases). Per the germline V gene, CDR1 is SGHAT and CDR2 is FQNNGV. Trimming left V 5 bases short and J 0 bases short, with 22 bases between. This CDR3 has 18 amino acids.

This clonotype was found many times. The chain carries TRBV12-3 or TRBV12-4 and TRBJ2-2; perhaps D is TRBD1 or TRBD2 (6 bases each). This CDR3 has 16 residues. The V end lost 8 bases, the J end lost 2 bases, and 18 bases lay between the germline ends. This CDR3 is CASDLVGGTNTGELFF. The CDR3, as DNA: TGTGCCAGCGATCTGGTGGGCGGGACAAACACCGGGGAGCTGTTTTTT.

This clonotype has a count of ten or more. The V and J genes are TRBV21-1 and TRBJ2-5; the table's D call, TRBD1, was not checked against the DNA. TRBV21-1 is tagged as a pseudogene. The CDR3 length is 14 residues. CDR3 sequence (DNA): TGTGCCGCAGGAAGGGACAGGGTCCAAGAGACCCAGTACTTC. Translating gives CAAGRDRVQETQYF.

The table lists this clonotype with many counts. The V and J genes are TRBV5-5 and TRBJ2-3; maybe TRBD2 (5 bases). CDR3 length: 15 residues. Germline V gives CDR1 SGHKS, CDR2 YYEKEE (reference sequence). V lost 1 base and J 4 bases, leaving 13 bases between the germline ends. CDR3 nucleotide sequence: TGTGCCAGCAGCTTGTGGCGGGCCTCGGCAGATACGCAGTATTTT. Translated: CASSLWRASADTQYF.

There are many counts of this clonotype. The chain carries TRBV4-3 and TRBJ2-7, with D maybe TRBD2 (6 bases). The CDR3 is 14 residues long. Trimming shortened V by 1 base and J by 2 bases, and 9 bases separated the two germline ends. Germline V lookup: CDR1 LGHNA, CDR2 YSLEER. The CDR3 here is CASSQGGATYEQYF. Here the CDR3 DNA reads TGCGCCAGCAGCCAAGGCGGGGCAACCTACGAGCAGTACTTC.

The chain is built from TRBV7-2 and TRBJ2-7; a weak D match, TRBD2 (7 bases). There are 14 residues in the CDR3. V lost 5 bases and J 6 bases, leaving 17 bases between the germline ends. Germline V CDR1 and CDR2: SGHTA, FQGNSA. The CDR3 protein is CASSAWGGRVEQYF. As DNA, the CDR3 is TGTGCCAGCAGCGCCTGGGGGGGCAGGGTCGAGCAGTACTTC.

This clonotype was detected ten times or more. The V gene is TRBV6-5, the J gene TRBJ2-1; TRBD2 matches 10 bases. Germline values: CDR1 MNHEY, CDR2 SVGAGI. After removal of 5 bases from V and 9 bases from J, the junction contained 13 bases not matched to a gene. The CDR3 sequence is 16 residues long. The CDR3 loop is CASSSGQGLAWSEQFF. The CDR3 DNA follows: TGTGCCAGCAGTAGCGGCCAGGGACTAGCGTGGAGTGAGCAGTTCTTC.

Ten or more counts support this clonotype. V usage is TRBV28 and J usage is TRBJ1-3; tentative D call: TRBD1 (5 bases). CDR1 and CDR2 from the germline V gene are MDHEN and SYDVKM. This CDR3 contains 15 residues. V lost 2 bases and J lost 7, with 15 bases in between. CDR3 DNA sequence: TGTGCCAGCAGTTTAGGGGCCCTTTCCGGGAACACCATATATTTT. As protein: CASSLGALSGNTIYF.

This clonotype was picked up many times. The chain employs TRBV11-2 and TRBJ1-2, with a possible D match to TRBD1 (5 bases). Trimming removed 4 bases at V and 3 bases at J, with 24 bases between. The germline gives CDR1 SGHAT, CDR2 FQNNGV. There are 18 residues in the CDR3. The CDR3 bases are TGTGCCAGCAGCTCAACACCAACCGGGACGCTAGCGTACTATGGCTACACCTTC. This sequence encodes CASSSTPTGTLAYYGYTF.

This clonotype was recorded at least ten times. V usage is TRBV5-1 and J usage is TRBJ2-5, with a tentative D call TRBD2 (7 bases). V lost 4 bases and J 0 bases, leaving 19 bases between the germline ends. This CDR3 comprises 17 residues. CDR1 and CDR2 (germline): SGHRS, YFSETQ. The CDR3 sequence: CASSLGPEGGDQETQYF. The DNA for the CDR3 is TGCGCCAGCAGCCTGGGTCCAGAGGGGGGGGACCAAGAGACCCAGTACTTC. Combining the CDR3 with reference TRBV5-1 and TRBJ2-5 gives the whole variable domain KAGVTQTPRYLIKTRGQQVTLSCSPISGHRSVSWYQQTPGQGLQFLFEYFSETQRNKGNFPGRFSGRQFSNSRSEMNVSTLELGDSALYLCASSLGPEGGDQETQYFGPGTRLLVL.

Only a few counts were recorded for this clonotype. The chain carries TRBV7-9 and TRBJ2-5, with D unresolved. Germline-derived CDR1 and CDR2 are SEHNR and FQNEAQ (reference sequence). V lost 3 bases and J 4 bases, leaving 9 bases between the germline ends. The CDR3 has 13 residues. The DNA of the CDR3 is TGTGCCAGCAGCTTGTCAGGTTCAGAGACCCAGTACTTC. It encodes CASSLSGSETQYF. The full variable domain, with the rest looked up from reference TRBV7-9 and TRBJ2-5, is DTGVSQNPRHKITKRGQNVTFRCDPISEHNRLYWYRQTLGQGPEFLTYFQNEAQLEKSRLLSDRFSAERPKGSFSTLEIQRTEQGDSAMYLCASSLSGSETQYFGPGTRLLVL.

In its sample, this clonotype was seen a few times. The rearrangement uses TRBV5-4 and TRBJ1-1, with D possibly being TRBD1 (5 bases). The V gene lost 6 bases and the J gene lost 3 bases, with 18 bases spanning the gap. In germline, CDR1 is SGHNT, CDR2 YYREEE (reference sequence). This CDR3 is built from 15 residues. CDR3 DNA: TGTGCCAGCAACCTACTGGGCAGGGTAGACACTGAAGCTTTCTTT. It translates to CASNLLGRVDTEAFF.

The chain carries TRBV6-1 and TRBJ2-7; D possibly corresponds to TRBD2 (6 bases). CDR1 is MNHNS, CDR2 SASEGT, per germline. Trimming took 6 bases from V and 1 from J, leaving 19 bases between them. This CDR3 contains 16 residues. CDR3 coding DNA: TGTGCCAGCAGCCCTATTCTCTTAGGGAGGTCCTACGAGCAGTACTTC. Translated: CASSPILLGRSYEQYF.

As concerns this clonotype: Possible read error: a much larger clone is one base away. The CDR3 DNA reads TGTGCCAGCACCTTAGGGGTGGATACGCAGTATTTT. Protein: CASTLGVDTQYF. V usage is TRBV11-2 and J usage is TRBJ2-3, with D possibly TRBD1 on 5 matching bases. Germline-derived CDR1 and CDR2 are SGHAT and FQNNGV. CDR3 length: 12 residues. The full variable domain, with the rest looked up from reference TRBV11-2 and TRBJ2-3, is EAGVAQSPRYKIIEKRQSVAFWCNPISGHATLYWYQQILGQGPKLLIQFQNNGVVDDSQLPKDRFSAERLKGVDSTLKIQPAKLEDSAVYLCASTLGVDTQYFGPGTRLTVL.